The 20 T cell receptor beta chains given below trace back to one sample, sequenced in a study of cytomegalovirus exposure and HLA in healthy donors. A multiplex PCR was run with 60 Vbeta primers and 13 Jbeta primers. Using immunoSEQ multiplex PCR, the repertoire was profiled, and TCRdb retains in-frame clones only, with some absent. The table lists roughly 130,000 clones, more than 60% of them singletons, with 6.5% in the top ten. The sample was PBMCs. These receptors originate from a woman in her fifties or sixties in good health and CMV-seronegative.

The rearrangement joins TRBV7-2 to TRBJ1-4; TRBD1 matches at 9 bases. Germline CDR1 SGHTA, CDR2 FQGNSA. V was clipped by 5 bases and J by 8 bases; unmatched bases: 9. The CDR3 extends over 15 amino acids. The CDR3 DNA follows: TGTGCCAGCAGCATTACAGGGGGCGCGGGCGAAAAACTGTTTTTT. Translation gives CASSITGGAGEKLFF.

This clone was seen more than once but under ten times. The chain joins TRBV7-3 to TRBJ2-5; TRBD2 matches 10 bases. Losses at the gene ends were 2 bases for V and 4 bases for J; bases not matched to a gene: 1. The CDR3 is made up of 14 amino acids. The V gene's germline CDR1 is SGHTA and CDR2 FQGTGA. The CDR3 coding sequence is TGTGCCAGCAGCTTATTAGCGGGGGGAGAGACCCAGTACTTC. Translating gives CASSLLAGGETQYF.

This clone was recorded a few times. This rearrangement joins TRBV6-5 to TRBJ2-3; TRBD2 matches at 12 bases. CDR1 MNHEY and CDR2 SVGAGI come from the germline V gene. The CDR3 has 16 amino acids. Trimming cost V 1 base and J 6 bases; bases outside gene matches: 5. CDR3 in amino acids: CASSYWLAGGPDTQYF. The CDR3 region has the DNA TGTGCCAGCAGTTACTGGCTAGCGGGGGGGCCTGATACGCAGTATTTT.

The chain uses TRBV7-6 and TRBJ2-3; TRBD2 might be the D (6 bases). CDR1 is SGHVS, CDR2 FNYEAQ, per germline. The CDR3 loop spans 15 amino acids. V shed 4 bases and J shed 4 bases, with 15 bases lying between them. CDR3 DNA: TGTGCCAGCAGCTATAGGGGACTGACTTCAGATACGCAGTATTTT. Residues: CASSYRGLTSDTQYF. Full variable domain (outside the CDR3, taken from reference TRBV7-6 and TRBJ2-3): GAGVSQSPRYKVTKRGQDVALRCDPISGHVSLYWYRQALGQGPEFLTYFNYEAQQDKSGLPNDRFSAERPEGSISTLTIQRTEQRDSAMYRCASSYRGLTSDTQYFGPGTRLTVL.

This clone was observed a few times. The chain joins TRBV28 to TRBJ2-7; no firm D call. Trimming pared 5 bases from V and 5 bases from J, leaving 10 bases between. The germline CDR1 and CDR2 sequences are MDHEN and SYDVKM. This CDR3 spans 12 amino acids. The CDR3 region has the DNA TGTGCCAGCAGTCCGATGAGGCACGAGCAGTACTTC. Amino acid sequence: CASSPMRHEQYF.

Concerning this clone itself: This sequence may be a read error, since a much larger clone differs from it by one base. The chain is built from TRBV6-6 and TRBJ2-5; TRBD1 is a possible D gene (6 bases). The J call could be wrong; TRBJ2-7 is a better fit for the DNA end. Germline lookup yields CDR1 MNHNY and CDR2 SVGAGI (reference sequence). This CDR3 spans 13 amino acids. The DNA of the CDR3 is TGTGCCAGCAGCCGGGACATCTCCTACGAGCAGTACTTC. This sequence encodes CASSRDISYEQYF.

The chain couples TRBV19 to TRBJ1-1; D is ambiguous. V lost 4 bases and J 5 bases, leaving 14 bases between the germline ends. Germline CDR1 reads LNHDA; CDR2 reads SQIVND (reference sequence). The CDR3 runs to 14 residues. CDR3 sequence reads: CASSNNSPGTEAFF. The CDR3 bases are TGTGCCAGTAGTAATAACAGTCCCGGAACTGAAGCTTTCTTT.

V usage is TRBV7-2 and J usage is TRBJ1-1; the D is unclear. This CDR3 region has 17 residues. The germline gives CDR1 SGHTA, CDR2 FQGNSA. The ends were cut back, 1 base at V and 4 bases at J, with 19 bases in the middle. CDR3 in amino acids: CASSLGWNPGKSTEAFF. The CDR3 DNA is TGTGCCAGCAGCTTAGGTTGGAATCCGGGTAAAAGCACTGAAGCTTTCTTT.

This clone was seen a few times. The chain carries TRBV18 and TRBJ1-1; D remains ambiguous. This CDR3 is 11 amino acids long. Germline CDR1 and CDR2: KGHSH and LQKENI. The V and J ends lost 3 bases and 6 bases respectively, with 5 bases between them. CDR3 protein: CASSPGSEAFF. CDR3 bases: TGTGCCAGCTCACCCGGGTCTGAAGCTTTCTTT.

J is TRBJ1-2 and V is TRBV6-5; 7 bases fit TRBD1. CDR1 is MNHEY and CDR2 is SVGAGI in the germline V gene. V shed 8 bases, J shed 6 bases, and the junction held 12 bases outside the gene matches. The CDR3 is 14 amino acids. The CDR3 loop reads CASGDRAASDGYTF. The CDR3, as DNA: TGTGCCAGCGGTGACAGGGCGGCCAGTGATGGCTACACCTTC.

The sample holds one count of this clone. The gene calls are TRBV5-4 and TRBJ2-7; 11 bases are shared with TRBD1. This CDR3 has 15 residues. The junction had 8 bases not matched to a gene; V was cut back by 4 bases and J by 5 bases. Germline V gene data show CDR1 as SGHNT and CDR2 as YYREEE (reference sequence). The CDR3 protein is CASSGGQGELDEQYF. In DNA form, the CDR3 reads TGTGCCAGCAGCGGGGGACAGGGGGAGTTGGACGAGCAGTACTTC.

J is TRBJ2-3 and V is TRBV7-9, with D unclear. Looked up from germline, CDR1 is SEHNR and CDR2 is FQNEAQ (reference sequence). The CDR3 has 16 amino acids. The V and J ends lost 2 bases and 2 bases respectively, with 14 bases between them. CDR3 protein: CASSLSPGEVTDTQYF. CDR3 nucleotides: TGTGCCAGCAGCTTATCACCCGGAGAGGTCACAGATACGCAGTATTTT.

CDR3 loop: CASSEMNTGNTEAFF. For the CDR3, the DNA is TGTGCCAGCAGTGAAATGAATACAGGGAACACTGAAGCTTTCTTT. The chain couples TRBV6-1 to TRBJ1-1, with D possibly TRBD1 on 5 matching bases. The ends were cut back, 2 bases at V and 1 base at J, with 11 bases in the middle. Germline values: CDR1 MNHNS, CDR2 SASEGT. The CDR3 is 15 residues long.

This chain joins TRBV5-1 and TRBJ2-5, with D unresolved. The ends were cut back, 3 bases at V and 3 bases at J, with 6 bases in the middle. Looked up from germline, CDR1 is SGHRS and CDR2 is YFSETQ. The CDR3 sequence is 12 residues long. CDR3 sequence reads: CASSSPKETQYF. In nucleotides, the CDR3 is TGCGCCAGCAGCTCCCCTAAAGAGACCCAGTACTTC.

This sequence joins TRBV6-4 and TRBJ2-1, with TRBD2 matching 11 bases. Trimming at V came to 4 bases and at J to 8 bases, leaving 7 bases not matched to a gene. The CDR3 consists of 15 residues. Germline CDR1 and CDR2: MRHNA and SNTAGT. The CDR3 DNA reads as TGTGCCAGCAGTGTGGCTAGCGGGAGGTCTGATGAGCAGTTCTTC. Its protein product is CASSVASGRSDEQFF.

This clone was recorded a few times. V and J are TRBV14 and TRBJ1-4; D call uncertain. The CDR3 covers 16 residues. Germline values: CDR1 SGHDN, CDR2 FVKESK. V gave up 3 bases and J gave up 0 bases, with 11 bases separating them. DNA for the CDR3: TGTGCCAGCAGCCATACCCAGAATTCAACTAATGAAAAACTGTTTTTT. Translating gives CASSHTQNSTNEKLFF.

V is TRBV6-5 and J is TRBJ2-4, with a possible D match to TRBD2 (5 bases). CDR1 and CDR2 (germline): MNHEY, SVGAGI. This CDR3 region has 12 residues. V lost 6 bases, J lost 7 bases, and 10 bases lay in between. This CDR3 is CASRTGGNIQYF. In DNA form, the CDR3 reads TGTGCCAGCAGAACGGGCGGGAACATTCAGTACTTC.

V usage is TRBV7-8 and J usage is TRBJ2-7, with D tentatively TRBD2 (5 bases). CDR1 and CDR2 (germline): SGHVS, FQNEAQ. V was pared by 5 bases and J by 3 bases, with 11 bases between. The CDR3 loop spans 13 amino acids. The CDR3 loop reads CASSPGVGYEQYF. The CDR3 DNA reads as TGTGCCAGCAGCCCCGGGGTCGGCTACGAGCAGTACTTC.

The rearrangement joins TRBV5-1 to TRBJ2-5; TRBD2 matches 14 bases. This CDR3 spans 18 amino acids. Germline lookup yields CDR1 SGHRS and CDR2 YFSETQ. V shed 1 base and J 2 bases; nucleotides not matched to a gene: 7. CDR3 amino acids: CASSLRTSGRYSQETQYF. The CDR3 DNA sequence: TGCGCCAGCAGCTTGAGGACTAGCGGGAGGTACTCACAAGAGACCCAGTACTTC.

For this clone: Mismatch with germline at one junction end may stem from a read error. The chain carries TRBV7-9 and TRBJ1-5, with 7 positions matching TRBD1. The CDR3 totals 16 residues. Germline CDR1 is SEHNR and CDR2 is FQNEAQ (reference sequence). The CDR3 loop is CSSSLQTGTLNQPQHF. The CDR3 DNA is TGTTCCAGCAGCTTACAGACAGGGACCCTCAATCAGCCCCAGCATTTT.